A selection of T cell receptor beta chains follows, all from one sample in a study of control samples from healthy donors and cancer patients. Repertoires were generated with immunoSEQ multiplex PCR, while TCRdb's copy carries only in-frame clones and drops some. Of 95,000 to 130,000 clones listed, about 93% are singletons. Sequenced material: blood. The receptor set was obtained from a man aged 25-45 years in good health. Both conserved end residues are part of each CDR3. A D gene is named only where the DNA matches it firmly. The size field is filled for only some rows; it gives once, few, many or a size class.

V gene,clone size,J gene,CDR3 length,D gene,CDR3 DNA,CDR3 protein
TRBV27,.,TRBJ2-2,16,.,TGTGCCAGCAGTCTTCCCGGGACTGGGGACACCGGGGAGCTGTTTTTT,CASSLPGTGDTGELFF
TRBV5-8,.,TRBJ1-5,12,.,TGTGCCAGCAGCTATGTCAATCAGCCCCAGCATTTT,CASSYVNQPQHF
TRBV24-1,.,TRBJ2-3,14,.,TGTGCCACCAGTGAGGCTAGACAATCCGATACGCAGTATTTT,CATSEARQSDTQYF
TRBV2,.,TRBJ1-1,13,.,TGTGCTACCCTAGGGAGGGGGAACACTGAAGCTTTCTTT,CATLGRGNTEAFF
TRBV10-1,.,TRBJ1-4,15,.,TGCGCCCACAAGACCGCCGGAACGGATAATGAAAAACTGTTTTTT,CAHKTAGTDNEKLFF
TRBV6-5,.,TRBJ2-1,14,.,TGTGCCAGCAGTTACGGTGGGGGGCTTAGTGAGCAGTTCTTC,CASSYGGGLSEQFF
TRBV9,.,TRBJ1-1,15,.,TGTGCCAGCAGCGTAGGTGGGGGACGGGGGACTGAAGCTTTCTTT,CASSVGGGRGTEAFF
TRBV9,.,TRBJ1-4,16,TRBD1,TGTGCCAGCAGCGTAGCCCCGCGAGGGGGCGATGAAAAACTGTTTTTT,CASSVAPRGGDEKLFF
TRBV2,once,TRBJ2-3,14,.,TGTGCCAGCCTCAGGGGGGGGCCCGCAGATACGCAGTATTTT,CASLRGGPADTQYF
TRBV3-1/TRBV3-2,.,TRBJ1-1,13,.,TGTGCCAGCAGCCAAAAACCGAACACTGAAGCTTTCTTT,CASSQKPNTEAFF
TRBV5-6,.,TRBJ2-2,15,.,TGTGCCAGCAGCTCCATTAATGCGGGTACCGGGGAGCTGTTTTTT,CASSSINAGTGELFF
TRBV6-5,.,TRBJ1-2,13,.,TGTGCCAGCACTACAAGCGACCGACGGGGCTACACCTTC,CASTTSDRRGYTF
TRBV5-7,.,TRBJ1-5,16,.,TGTGCCAGCAGCCTCGGGTGGATCGGGTGGTCTCAGCCCCAGCATTTT,CASSLGWIGWSQPQHF
TRBV11-2,.,TRBJ2-7,14,.,TGTGCCAGCAGCTTGGGCAGAATTTCCTACGAGCAGTACTTC,CASSLGRISYEQYF
TRBV5-4,.,TRBJ2-3,11,.,TGTGCCAGCAGCGGGGGGGATACGCAGTATTTT,CASSGGDTQYF
TRBV3-1/TRBV3-2,once,TRBJ1-1,14,TRBD1,TGTGCCAGCAGCCAACGACAGGGGAACACTGAAGCTTTCTTT,CASSQRQGNTEAFF